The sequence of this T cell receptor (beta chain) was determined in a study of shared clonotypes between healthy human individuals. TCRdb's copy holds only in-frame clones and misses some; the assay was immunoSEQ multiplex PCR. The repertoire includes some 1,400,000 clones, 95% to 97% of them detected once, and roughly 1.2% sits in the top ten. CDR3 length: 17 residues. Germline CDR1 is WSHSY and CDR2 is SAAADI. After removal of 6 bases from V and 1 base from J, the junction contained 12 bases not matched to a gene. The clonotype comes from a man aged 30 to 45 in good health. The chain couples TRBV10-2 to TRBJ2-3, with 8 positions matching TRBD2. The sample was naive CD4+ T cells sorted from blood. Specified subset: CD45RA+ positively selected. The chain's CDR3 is CASRTGTRGLGTDTQYF. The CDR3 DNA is TGCGCCAGCAGAACCGGGACTAGGGGGTTGGGCACAGATACGCAGTATTTT.